The 3 T cell receptor beta chains reported below all come from one sample, sequenced in a study of a mutant IDH1 vaccine in newly diagnosed glioma. Sequencing used immunoSEQ multiplex PCR; TCRdb keeps in-frame clones, though not all of them. The table records tens of thousands of clones, around 74% of them present only once. Time point here: week 35, safety follow-up. Topical imiquimod accompanied each vaccine dose, which consisted of 300 ug of mutant IDH1 20-mer peptide. The antigens these receptors bind are not known. The source was PBMCs, collected from a glioma patient whose treatment included an IDH1 peptide vaccine. These receptors were taken from a man in his forties or fifties with glioma.

This chain joins TRBV5-4 and TRBJ1-5; D uncertain. Germline CDR1 SGHNT, CDR2 YYREEE (reference sequence). The CDR3 loop spans 16 amino acids. Trimming took off 4 bases at V and 5 bases at J, with 19 bases between the two ends. The CDR3 loop reads CASSIGGGKKDQPQHF. The CDR3 nucleotides are TGTGCCAGCAGCATCGGAGGAGGGAAGAAGGATCAGCCCCAGCATTTT.

The sample holds a few counts of this clone. This chain links TRBV6-1 with TRBJ1-6; a weak D match, TRBD1 (5 bases). The germline gives CDR1 MNHNS, CDR2 SASEGT. V lost 3 bases and J 5 bases, leaving 5 bases between the germline ends. There are 13 residues in the CDR3. CDR3 sequence: CASSDRDNSPLHF. CDR3 sequence (DNA): TGTGCCAGCAGTGACAGGGATAATTCACCCCTCCACTTT.

The chain is built from TRBV15 and TRBJ2-7; a weak D match, TRBD1 (7 bases). V was pared by 5 bases and J by 6 bases, with 14 bases between. This CDR3 spans 13 amino acids. Germline CDR1 reads LNHNV; CDR2 reads YYDKDF (reference sequence). CDR3 sequence: CATSPQGGFEQYF. The CDR3 coding sequence is TGTGCCACCAGCCCCCAGGGGGGTTTCGAGCAGTACTTC. The variable domain in full, with the rest retrieved from reference TRBV15 and TRBJ2-7, is DAMVIQNPRYQVTQFGKPVTLSCSQTLNHNVMYWYQQKSSQAPKLLFHYYDKDFNNEADTPDNFQSRRPNTSFCFLDIRSPGLGDTAMYLCATSPQGGFEQYFGPGTRLTVT.